This T cell receptor beta chain derives from a study of identifying expanded T cells in peripheral blood. Regarding the study as a whole: Over approximately two and four weeks, about 15 and 19 clones changed, versus more than 1 between replicates.

Comments on this clone: Its antigen remains unidentified.

CDR3 length: 15 residues. V dropped 3 bases and J dropped 4; count of bases not matched to a gene: 8. Germline CDR1 LGHNA, CDR2 YNFKEQ. Collection occurred without any documented infections or immune events in donors. Some clones are missing from TCRdb's copy, which holds only in-frame ones; the method was immunoSEQ multiplex PCR. The sample lists 90,000 to 100,000 clones; about 90% were seen once. The clonotype comes from a person aged 18-70 years in good health. Sequences were obtained from blood. The rearrangement joins TRBV4-2 to TRBJ1-1, with 7 positions matching TRBD1. CDR3 loop: CASSQAINRGTEAFF. CDR3 DNA: TGTGCCAGCAGCCAGGCCATTAACAGGGGCACTGAAGCTTTCTTT.